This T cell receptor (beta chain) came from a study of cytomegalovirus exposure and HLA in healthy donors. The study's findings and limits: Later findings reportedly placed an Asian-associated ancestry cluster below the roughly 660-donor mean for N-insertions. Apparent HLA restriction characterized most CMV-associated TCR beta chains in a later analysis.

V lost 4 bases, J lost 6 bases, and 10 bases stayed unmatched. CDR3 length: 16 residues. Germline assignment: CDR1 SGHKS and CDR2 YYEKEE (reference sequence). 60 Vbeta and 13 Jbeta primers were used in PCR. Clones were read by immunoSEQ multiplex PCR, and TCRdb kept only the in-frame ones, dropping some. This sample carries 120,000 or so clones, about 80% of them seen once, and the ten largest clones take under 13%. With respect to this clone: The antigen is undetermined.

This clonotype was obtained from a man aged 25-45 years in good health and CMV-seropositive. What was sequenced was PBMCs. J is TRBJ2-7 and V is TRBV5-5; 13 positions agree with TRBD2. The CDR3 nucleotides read TGTGCCAGCAGCAAAGGACTAGCGGGAGTATTCGGCGAGCAGTACTTC. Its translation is CASSKGLAGVFGEQYF.